Listed below are T cell receptor beta chains from one sample, sequenced in a study of T cell responses to AZD1222 COVID-19 vaccine. TCRdb keeps only in-frame clones here, not all; method: immunoSEQ multiplex PCR. The profile shows roughly 200,000 clones, 94% of them singletons. The starting material was peripheral blood, obtained 28 days after the second dose of the MenACWY control vaccine. The receptors stem from an adult who received the MenACWY meningococcal vaccine as a control. The CDR3 runs from the conserved cysteine through the conserved F or W. A D gene is named only where the DNA matches it firmly. Clone size is stated in some rows and not others, as once, few, many or a class when expanded.

-,TRBD1,TRBV2,TRBJ2-7,CASSYQGADYEQYF,TGTGCCAGCAGCTACCAGGGGGCCGACTACGAGCAGTACTTC
-,TRBD1,TRBV4-3,TRBJ2-2,CASSPQDRSNTGELFF,TGCGCCAGCAGCCCCCAGGACAGGTCGAACACCGGGGAGCTGTTTTTT
-,TRBD2,TRBV7-9,TRBJ2-7,CASSHLPSGRVYEQYF,TGTGCCAGCAGCCACCTACCTAGCGGGAGGGTCTACGAGCAGTACTTC
-,-,TRBV5-5,TRBJ2-3,CASSIDIASTDTQYF,TGTGCCAGCAGCATAGACATCGCTAGCACAGATACGCAGTATTTT
-,TRBD2,TRBV3-1/TRBV3-2,TRBJ2-7,CASSPRTSGRSGHEQYF,TGTGCCAGCAGCCCGAGGACTAGCGGGAGGTCCGGGCACGAGCAGTACTTC
-,TRBD1,TRBV7-9,TRBJ2-7,CASSFTGQNYEQYF,TGTGCCAGCAGCTTCACGGGACAGAACTACGAGCAGTACTTC
-,-,TRBV27,TRBJ1-1,CASSLRRDTEAFF,TGTGCCAGCAGTTTGCGACGAGACACTGAAGCTTTCTTT
-,-,TRBV20-1,TRBJ1-2,CSASEGPGGYTF,TGCAGTGCTAGTGAGGGGCCAGGGGGCTACACCTTC
few,-,TRBV30,TRBJ1-1,CAWSSSGHMNTEAFF,TGTGCCTGGAGTTCCTCGGGGCATATGAACACTGAAGCTTTCTTT
-,-,TRBV2,TRBJ2-5,CASRPGVVVETQYF,TGTGCCAGTCGGCCAGGGGTGGTGGTAGAGACCCAGTACTTC
-,TRBD2,TRBV2,TRBJ2-3,CASSGTSGVADTQYF,TGTGCCAGCAGTGGGACTAGCGGGGTGGCAGATACGCAGTATTTT
-,TRBD2,TRBV3-1/TRBV3-2,TRBJ2-1,CASSRTSGGPYNEQFF,TGTGCCAGCAGCCGGACTAGCGGGGGGCCCTACAATGAGCAGTTCTTC
-,TRBD2,TRBV5-5,TRBJ2-5,CASSSNDRRGETQYF,TGTGCCAGCAGCTCAAATGACCGGCGGGGGGAGACCCAGTACTTC
-,TRBD2,TRBV27,TRBJ2-7,CASSLGGGAREQYF,TGTGCCAGCAGTTTAGGGGGGGGTGCGCGGGAGCAGTACTTC
-,-,TRBV6-6,TRBJ1-1,CASFLGFVNTEAFF,TGTGCCAGCTTCTTGGGTTTCGTGAACACTGAAGCTTTCTTT
-,TRBD2,TRBV30,TRBJ2-3,CAWSAGGPNGRADTQYF,TGTGCCTGGAGTGCGGGGGGGCCTAACGGTCGTGCAGATACGCAGTATTTT
-,-,TRBV5-6,TRBJ2-7,CASSSWGGLDEQYF,TGTGCCAGCAGCTCCTGGGGAGGCCTGGACGAGCAGTACTTC
-,TRBD1,TRBV30,TRBJ1-4,CAWGGQGEFGEKLFF,TGTGCCTGGGGGGGACAGGGGGAATTCGGGGAAAAACTGTTTTTT
-,TRBD1,TRBV5-4,TRBJ1-4,CASSSKQGANEKLFF,TGTGCCAGCAGCTCCAAACAGGGGGCGAATGAAAAACTGTTTTTT
-,-,TRBV11-3,TRBJ2-3,CASSLMAATDTQYF,TGTGCCAGCAGCTTGATGGCAGCCACAGATACGCAGTATTTT
-,-,TRBV18,TRBJ1-5,CASSPRQGDQPQHF,TGTGCCAGCTCACCACGGCAGGGCGATCAGCCCCAGCATTTT
-,-,TRBV6-5,TRBJ2-7,CASSTSQGYEQYF,TGTGCCAGCAGTACCTCACAGGGCTACGAGCAGTACTTC
-,-,TRBV9,TRBJ1-1,CASSGHSGNTEAFF,TGTGCCAGCAGCGGACACTCTGGGAACACTGAAGCTTTCTTT
-,-,TRBV4-1,TRBJ1-4,CASSQGPIEKLFF,TGCGCCAGCAGCCAGGGGCCGATTGAAAAACTGTTTTTT
-,TRBD1,TRBV28,TRBJ1-4,CASSLWTGRNEKLFF,TGTGCCAGCAGTTTATGGACAGGGAGGAATGAAAAACTGTTTTTT
-,-,TRBV2,TRBJ1-4,CASSEMGGSGEKLFF,TGTGCCAGCAGTGAAATGGGAGGGTCGGGTGAAAAACTGTTTTTT
-,-,TRBV28,TRBJ1-5,CASTTFRNSDLNQPQHF,TGTGCCAGCACGACCTTTCGAAACTCTGATCTCAATCAGCCCCAGCATTTT